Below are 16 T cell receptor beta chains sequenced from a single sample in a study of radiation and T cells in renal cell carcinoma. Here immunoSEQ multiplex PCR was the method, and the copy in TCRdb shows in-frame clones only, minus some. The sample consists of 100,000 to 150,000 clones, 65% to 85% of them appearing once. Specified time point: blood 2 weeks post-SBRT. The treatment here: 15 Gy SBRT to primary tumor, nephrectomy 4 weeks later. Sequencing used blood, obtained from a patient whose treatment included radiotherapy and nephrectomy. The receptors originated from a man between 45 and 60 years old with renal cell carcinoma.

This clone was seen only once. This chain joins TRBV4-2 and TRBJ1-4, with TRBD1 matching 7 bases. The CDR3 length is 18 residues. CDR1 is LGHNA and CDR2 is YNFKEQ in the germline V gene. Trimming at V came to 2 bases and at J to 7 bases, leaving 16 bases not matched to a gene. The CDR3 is CASSQHDRVGSQGEKLFF. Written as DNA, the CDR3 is TGTGCCAGCAGCCAACACGACAGGGTTGGTTCTCAGGGTGAAAAACTGTTTTTT.

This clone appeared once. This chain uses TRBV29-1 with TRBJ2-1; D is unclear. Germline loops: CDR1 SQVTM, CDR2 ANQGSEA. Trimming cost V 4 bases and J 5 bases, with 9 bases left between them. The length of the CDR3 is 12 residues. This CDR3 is CSVVRQNNEQFF. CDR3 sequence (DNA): TGCAGCGTTGTCCGGCAGAACAATGAGCAGTTCTTC.

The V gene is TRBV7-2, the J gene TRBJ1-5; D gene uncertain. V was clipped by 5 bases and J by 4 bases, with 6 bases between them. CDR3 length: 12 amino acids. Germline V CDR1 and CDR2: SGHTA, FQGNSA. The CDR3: CASSPRNQPQHF. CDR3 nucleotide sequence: TGTGCCAGCAGCCCCCGTAATCAGCCCCAGCATTTT.

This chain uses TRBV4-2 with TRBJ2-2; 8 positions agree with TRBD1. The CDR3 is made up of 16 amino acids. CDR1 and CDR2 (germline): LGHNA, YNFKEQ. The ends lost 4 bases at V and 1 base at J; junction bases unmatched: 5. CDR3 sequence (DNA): TGTGCCAGCAGCCTGACAGGGGACCGGAACACCGGGGAGCTGTTTTTT. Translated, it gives CASSLTGDRNTGELFF.

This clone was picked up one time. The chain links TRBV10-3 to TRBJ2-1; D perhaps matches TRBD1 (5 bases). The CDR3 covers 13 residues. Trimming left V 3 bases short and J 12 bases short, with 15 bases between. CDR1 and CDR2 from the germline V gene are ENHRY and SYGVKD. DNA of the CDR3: TGTGCCATCAGTGATGGAGACAGAGGTGTGCAGTTCTTC. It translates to CAISDGDRGVQFF.

The CDR3 nucleotides read TGTGCCAGCAGTTTATACGTGATGAACACCGGGGAGCTGTTTTTT. Translation: CASSLYVMNTGELFF. The chain couples TRBV28 to TRBJ2-2; D remains unclear. The germline V gene has CDR1 MDHEN and CDR2 SYDVKM. This CDR3 contains 15 residues. Trimming left V 1 base short and J 1 base short, with 7 bases between.

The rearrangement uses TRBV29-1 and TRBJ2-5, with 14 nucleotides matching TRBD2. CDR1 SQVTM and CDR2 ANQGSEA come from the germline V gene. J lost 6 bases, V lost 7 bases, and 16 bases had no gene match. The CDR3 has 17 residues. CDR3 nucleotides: TGCAGCGCTGCCCACCAGCGACTAGCGGGGGGGCAGAAGACCCAGTACTTC. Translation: CSAAHQRLAGGQKTQYF.

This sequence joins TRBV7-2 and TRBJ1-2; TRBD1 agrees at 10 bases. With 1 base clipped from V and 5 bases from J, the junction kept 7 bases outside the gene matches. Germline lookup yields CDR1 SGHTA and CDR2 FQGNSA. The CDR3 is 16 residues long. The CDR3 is CASSLGRQGASYGYTF. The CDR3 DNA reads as TGTGCCAGCAGCTTAGGCAGACAGGGGGCTAGTTATGGCTACACCTTC.

Here the CDR3 reads CASTRTGTRHLREQFF. DNA for the CDR3: TGTGCCAGTACCCGAACCGGGACTAGGCATTTACGTGAGCAGTTCTTC. The genes are TRBV19 and TRBJ2-1; 8 nucleotides match TRBD2. Germline V gene sequence: CDR1 LNHDA, CDR2 SQIVND (reference sequence). The CDR3 runs 16 residues. V lost 7 bases and J lost 9; bases outside the gene matches: 17.

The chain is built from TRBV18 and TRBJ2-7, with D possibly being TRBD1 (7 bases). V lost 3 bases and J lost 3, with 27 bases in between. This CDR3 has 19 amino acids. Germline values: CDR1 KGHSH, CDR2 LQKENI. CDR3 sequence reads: CASSPNQIGTAGLSYEQYF. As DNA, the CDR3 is TGTGCCAGCTCACCGAACCAAATAGGGACAGCGGGTTTGAGCTACGAGCAGTACTTC. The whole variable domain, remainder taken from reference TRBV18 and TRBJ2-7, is NAGVMQNPRHLVRRRGQEARLRCSPMKGHSHVYWYRQLPEEGLKFMVYLQKENIIDESGMPKERFSAEFPKEGPSILRIQQVVRGDSAAYFCASSPNQIGTAGLSYEQYFGPGTRLTVT.

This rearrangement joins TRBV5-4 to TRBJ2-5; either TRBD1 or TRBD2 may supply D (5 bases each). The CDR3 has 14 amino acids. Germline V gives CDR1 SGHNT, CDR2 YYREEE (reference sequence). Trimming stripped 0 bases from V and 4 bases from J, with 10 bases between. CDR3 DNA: TGTGCCAGCAGCTTGGTGGGGGTGGCAGAGACCCAGTACTTC. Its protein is CASSLVGVAETQYF.

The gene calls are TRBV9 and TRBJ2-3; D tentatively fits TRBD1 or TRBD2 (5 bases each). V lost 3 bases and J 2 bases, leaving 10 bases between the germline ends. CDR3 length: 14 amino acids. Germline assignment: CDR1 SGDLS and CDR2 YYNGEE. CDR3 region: CASSEGTNTDTQYF. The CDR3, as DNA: TGTGCCAGCAGCGAGGGGACCAACACAGATACGCAGTATTTT.

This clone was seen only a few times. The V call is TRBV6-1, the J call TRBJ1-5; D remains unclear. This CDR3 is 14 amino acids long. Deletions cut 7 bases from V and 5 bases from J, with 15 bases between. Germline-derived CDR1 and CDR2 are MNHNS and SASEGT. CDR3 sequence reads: CASTLYTVDQPQHF. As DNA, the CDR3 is TGTGCCAGCACCTTATACACCGTAGATCAGCCCCAGCATTTT.

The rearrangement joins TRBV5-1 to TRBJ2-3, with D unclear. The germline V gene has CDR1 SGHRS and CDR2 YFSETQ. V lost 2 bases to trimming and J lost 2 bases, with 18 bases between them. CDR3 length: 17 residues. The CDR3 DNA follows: TGCGCCAGCAGCTTCTCCGGACGGCAACTCTTCACAGATACGCAGTATTTT. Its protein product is CASSFSGRQLFTDTQYF.

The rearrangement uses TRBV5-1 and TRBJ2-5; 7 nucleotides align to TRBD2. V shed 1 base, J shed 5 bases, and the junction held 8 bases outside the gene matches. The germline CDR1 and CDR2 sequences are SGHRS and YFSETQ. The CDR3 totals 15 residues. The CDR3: CASSLLGTSVETQYF. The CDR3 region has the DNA TGCGCCAGCAGCTTGCTAGGTACTAGCGTTGAGACCCAGTACTTC. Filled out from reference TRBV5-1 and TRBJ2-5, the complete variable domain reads KAGVTQTPRYLIKTRGQQVTLSCSPISGHRSVSWYQQTPGQGLQFLFEYFSETQRNKGNFPGRFSGRQFSNSRSEMNVSTLELGDSALYLCASSLLGTSVETQYFGPGTRLLVL.

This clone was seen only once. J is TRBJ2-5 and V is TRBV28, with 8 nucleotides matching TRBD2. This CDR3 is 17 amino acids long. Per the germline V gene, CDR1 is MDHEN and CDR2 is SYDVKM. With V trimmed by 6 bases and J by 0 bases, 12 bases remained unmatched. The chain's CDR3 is CASSSLPSAGDQETQYF. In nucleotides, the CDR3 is TGTGCCAGCAGCTCTCTTCCTTCAGCGGGGGACCAAGAGACCCAGTACTTC.